The clone carrying this T cell receptor beta chain has ten or more counts. As yet, its antigen is unknown. These data originate in a study of T cells in Graves' hyperthyroidism and ophthalmopathy. TCR beta CDR3 regions were amplified from RNA. The HTBI primer set drove a first-round RT-PCR of the TCR CDR3. TCRdb re-analysed the multiplex PCR reads in MiXCR, keeping a single row per CDR3 protein. The sample comprises about 98,000 distinct CDR3 sequences, approximately 42% of which are singletons, and around 9.6% rests with the top ten. The CDR3 length is 17 residues. Between the trimmed V and J ends, which lost 4 bases and 3 bases, there was a span of 22 bases. From germline, CDR1 is MNHNS and CDR2 SASEGT. General study findings and limits: Also found in blood were most expanded thyroid clonotypes above 0.001.

The sample consisted of peripheral blood or thyroid tissue (not recorded which). The V and J genes are TRBV6-1 and TRBJ2-7, with D perhaps matching TRBD2 (6 bases). The TCR originated in a woman in her 30s with Graves' hyperthyroidism. CDR3 in amino acids: CASSGGEFRDGNYEQYF. The DNA of the CDR3 is TGTGCCAGCAGTGGGGGGGAGTTCCGGGACGGAAACTACGAGCAGTACTTC.